One T cell receptor beta chain is described in this entry. The germline gives CDR1 SGHTA, CDR2 FQGNSA. Trimming shortened V by 5 bases and J by 4 bases, and 6 bases separated the two germline ends. This CDR3 is built from 12 residues. The sample's treatment: around 19 received Ad26.COV2.S at low or high dose, single or two shots; about 5 received placebo; per-sample allocation not given. Day 63 after the first vaccine or placebo injection was the time point for sampling. The data belong to a study of Ad26.COV2.S vaccination and SARS-CoV-2 variants. Repertoires were generated with immunoSEQ multiplex PCR, while TCRdb's copy carries only in-frame clones and drops some. In the table there are fewer than 400,000 clones, 70% to 90% of which are singletons.

This receptor was obtained from a person between 18 and 65 years old who received the Ad26.COV2.S COVID-19 vaccine or a placebo. The chain joins TRBV7-2 to TRBJ2-1, with D uncertain. Here the sequenced sample was peripheral blood, taken in a trial of Ad26.COV2.S vaccine versus placebo. The CDR3 region is CASSQVYNEQFF. CDR3 coding DNA: TGTGCCAGCAGCCAAGTTTACAATGAGCAGTTCTTC.